The TCR beta chain described here comes from a study of cytomegalovirus exposure and HLA in healthy donors. The PCR ran on 60 Vbeta and 13 Jbeta primers. Libraries were prepared by immunoSEQ multiplex PCR; TCRdb keeps only in-frame clonotypes and omits some of them. The sample shows 100,000 to 150,000 clones, about 8.5% of them seen only once. Study results and limitations: In an earlier analysis, in roughly 600 donors, most V segments appeared productive either ~87% or ~30% of the time. Sequencing artifact likely explains a cluster of highly shared sequence variants.

The CDR3 is made up of 15 amino acids. V was cut by 2 bases and J by 3 bases, with 13 bases left in between. Germline CDR1 and CDR2: LGHNA and YNFKEQ. This clone was counted a few times. Its antigen is as yet unknown. Sequencing input: PBMCs. This sequence joins TRBV4-2 and TRBJ1-1; D is undetermined. The origin of this receptor is a man between 40 and 49 years old in good health and CMV-seronegative. CDR3 coding DNA: TGTGCCAGCAGCCAATTGGCAGGATCGTACACTGAAGCTTTCTTT. It translates to CASSQLAGSYTEAFF.